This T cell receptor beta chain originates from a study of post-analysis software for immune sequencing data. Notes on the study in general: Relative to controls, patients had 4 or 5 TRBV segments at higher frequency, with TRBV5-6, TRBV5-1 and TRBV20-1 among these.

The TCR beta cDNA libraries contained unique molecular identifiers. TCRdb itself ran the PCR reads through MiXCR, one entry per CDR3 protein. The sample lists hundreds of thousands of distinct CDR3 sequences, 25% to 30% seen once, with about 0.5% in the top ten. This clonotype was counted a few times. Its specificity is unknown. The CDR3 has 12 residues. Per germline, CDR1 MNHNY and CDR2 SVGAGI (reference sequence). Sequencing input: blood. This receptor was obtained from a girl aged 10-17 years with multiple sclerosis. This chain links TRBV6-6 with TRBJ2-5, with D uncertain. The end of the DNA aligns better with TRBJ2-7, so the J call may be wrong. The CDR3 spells CASGHREFEQYF. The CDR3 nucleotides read TGTGCCAGCGGCCATCGTGAGTTCGAGCAGTACTTC.